This TCR beta chain stems from a study of control samples from healthy donors and cancer patients. This table comes from immunoSEQ multiplex PCR, and its TCRdb copy is limited to in-frame clones, with some not included. The sample carries roughly 90,000 clones, roughly 89% recorded once. The sample was PBMCs. This sequence originates from a woman between 50 and 59 years old with colorectal cancer.

DNA for the CDR3: TGTGCCAGCAGTAGCGCGGGACGGGCTCAAGAGACCCAGTACTTC. Encoded protein: CASSSAGRAQETQYF. The chain links TRBV6-2 or TRBV6-3 to TRBJ2-5, with D possibly matching TRBD2 (6 bases). V lost 5 bases to trimming and J lost 2 bases, with 15 bases between them. Germline loops: CDR1 MNHEY, CDR2 SVGEGT. This CDR3 contains 15 residues.